Presented here are 25 T cell receptor beta chains from one specimen sequenced in a study of blood T cells in healthy people across ages. Together with a sample-barcoded 5' primer, a J-beta primer mix was included in a second PCR lasting roughly 6 to 12 cycles. Via MiXCR, TCRdb re-called the 5' RACE reads, giving one row per CDR3 protein. Of roughly 500,000 distinct CDR3 sequences in the sample, 24% were seen once. The same specimen was also included in a second study, on T cells of mothers and their children.

The sample comprised blood. Every receptor here comes from a boy aged 5-17 years in good health.

This clonotype was counted at least ten times. This chain links TRBV6-4 with TRBJ2-3; 11 bases are shared with TRBD2. Germline-derived CDR1 and CDR2 are MRHNA and SNTAGT. This CDR3 has 15 amino acids. Trimming at V came to 4 bases and at J to 2 bases, leaving 2 bases not matched to a gene. The CDR3, as DNA: TGTGCCAGCAGTGTACTAGCGGGGGACACAGATACGCAGTATTTT. Translated, it gives CASSVLAGDTDTQYF.

This clonotype showed up just a few times. This chain uses TRBV20-1 with TRBJ2-1; 8 nucleotides match TRBD1. CDR3 length: 13 residues. Germline loops: CDR1 DFQATT, CDR2 SNEGSKA (reference sequence). Losses at the gene ends were 6 bases for V and 5 bases for J; bases not matched to a gene: 6. DNA of the CDR3: TGCAGTGCCGAACCGGACAGGGACAATGAGCAGTTCTTC. Translating it yields CSAEPDRDNEQFF.

This clonotype was counted only a few times. The rearrangement links TRBV11-2 to TRBJ2-5, with 13 bases identical to TRBD2. This CDR3 comprises 15 residues. Germline V gene lookup returns CDR1 SGHAT and CDR2 FQNNGV. With V trimmed by 5 bases and J by 4 bases, 4 bases remained unmatched. DNA of the CDR3: TGTGCCAGCAGCCTCGGGACTAGCGGGGCAGAGACCCAGTACTTC. Encoded protein: CASSLGTSGAETQYF.

The chain carries TRBV29-1 and TRBJ2-2; 7 bases line up with TRBD1. The trim removed 6 bases at V and 4 bases at J, leaving 11 bases unmatched. The CDR3 extends over 15 amino acids. Per the germline V gene, CDR1 is SQVTM and CDR2 is ANQGSEA. The CDR3 sequence is CSVVETGSGTGELFF. CDR3 DNA: TGCAGCGTCGTAGAGACAGGGTCGGGCACCGGGGAGCTGTTTTTT.

The chain has TRBV29-1 and TRBJ1-2; no reliable D call. Trimming took off 4 bases at V and 8 bases at J, with 17 bases between the two ends. Germline values: CDR1 SQVTM, CDR2 ANQGSEA. The length of the CDR3 is 13 residues. The CDR3 region is CSVGGNYVGGYTF. The CDR3 coding sequence is TGCAGCGTTGGTGGCAACTATGTCGGAGGCTACACCTTC.

The rearrangement links TRBV6-5 to TRBJ2-1, with 12 nucleotides matching TRBD2. CDR1 MNHEY and CDR2 SVGAGI come from the germline V gene. The CDR3 loop spans 17 amino acids. Trimming removed 2 bases from V and 4 bases from J; junction bases left unmatched: 6. CDR3 amino acids: CASSYSPSGGDYNEQFF. The CDR3 DNA reads TGTGCCAGCAGTTACAGTCCTAGCGGGGGGGATTACAATGAGCAGTTCTTC.

J is TRBJ1-2 and V is TRBV5-1; 11 nucleotides match TRBD1. V was clipped by 3 bases and J by 4 bases; unmatched bases: 5. Germline V gene sequence: CDR1 SGHRS, CDR2 YFSETQ. The CDR3 totals 15 residues. CDR3 DNA sequence: TGCGCCAGCAGCTACGGACAGGGGGCTGTCTATGGCTACACCTTC. It yields the protein CASSYGQGAVYGYTF.

CDR3 in amino acids: CASSALGQVVNEKLFF. The CDR3 coding sequence is TGTGCCAGCAGCGCCCTGGGACAGGTGGTTAATGAAAAACTGTTTTTT. The chain recombines TRBV9 with TRBJ1-4; 8 nucleotides agree with TRBD1. V lost 3 bases to trimming and J lost 4 bases; unmatched junction nucleotides: 8. Germline CDR1 and CDR2: SGDLS and YYNGEE. This CDR3 comprises 16 residues.

This clonotype was seen only a few times. At one boundary the junction diverges from the germline segment, which might be a read error. This chain uses TRBV19 with TRBJ2-5, with D possibly TRBD1 on 6 matching bases. The CDR3 consists of 14 residues. Germline V gene lookup returns CDR1 LNHDA and CDR2 SQIVND (reference sequence). DNA for the CDR3: TGTGCCAGTAGTATGATGCCCAGGGGAGAGGCCCAGTGCTTC. Amino acid sequence: CASSMMPRGEAQCF.

The chain joins TRBV27 to TRBJ2-1; no reliable D call. The J call may be in error: the DNA end matches TRBJ2-7 better. The CDR3 covers 13 residues. Germline V gene sequence: CDR1 MNHEY, CDR2 SMNVEV (reference sequence). The CDR3 bases are TGTGCCAGCAGTTTATCTCGCGGCTACGAGCAGTACTTC. Translating it yields CASSLSRGYEQYF.

The rearrangement joins TRBV7-6 to TRBJ2-1; 7 bases fit TRBD1. J lost 3 bases, V lost 4 bases, and 6 bases had no gene match. The CDR3 contains 15 residues. Germline V gene lookup returns CDR1 SGHVS and CDR2 FNYEAQ. In DNA, the CDR3 is TGTGCCAGCAGCTCGTCGACAGGGCTCTACAATGAGCAGTTCTTC. Translation gives CASSSSTGLYNEQFF.

This clonotype was counted only a few times. V gene TRBV27 combines with J gene TRBJ2-7, with 14 bases identical to TRBD2. Looked up from germline, CDR1 is MNHEY and CDR2 is SMNVEV (reference sequence). The CDR3 spans 15 residues. V dropped 6 bases and J dropped 4; count of bases not matched to a gene: 5. The CDR3 DNA reads TGTGCCAGCAGCGGACTAGCGGGAGGCCCTTACGAGCAGTACTTC. This encodes CASSGLAGGPYEQYF.

This clonotype has just a few counts. The chain has TRBV6-6 and TRBJ2-3; D might be TRBD1 (5 bases). The CDR3 sequence is 15 residues long. The V and J ends lost 7 bases and 2 bases respectively, with 16 bases between them. Germline CDR1 reads MNHNY; CDR2 reads SVGAGI (reference sequence). Here the CDR3 reads CASTTPDKFTDTQYF. In DNA form, the CDR3 reads TGTGCCAGCACCACTCCGGACAAATTCACAGATACGCAGTATTTT.

This clonotype was seen more than once but under ten times. V usage is TRBV28 and J usage is TRBJ2-1, with 8 bases that match TRBD2. CDR1 MDHEN and CDR2 SYDVKM come from the germline V gene. V shed 7 bases, J shed 4 bases, and the junction held 6 bases outside the gene matches. The CDR3 consists of 14 residues. This CDR3 reads CASTSGLSYNEQFF. CDR3 sequence (DNA): TGTGCCAGCACTAGCGGGTTGAGTTACAATGAGCAGTTCTTC.

The V gene is TRBV5-8, the J gene TRBJ1-2; D is ambiguous. The CDR3 is made up of 15 amino acids. Germline CDR1 SGHTS, CDR2 YDEGEE. Trimming shortened V by 0 bases and J by 2 bases, and 11 bases separated the two germline ends. The CDR3 region is CASSLGRARNYGYTF. CDR3 nucleotide sequence: TGTGCCAGCAGCTTGGGGCGCGCGAGGAACTATGGCTACACCTTC.

The table lists this clonotype with a few counts. J is TRBJ2-5 and V is TRBV3-1, with D hard to call. The CDR3 runs 14 residues. Trimming pared 0 bases from V and 1 base from J, leaving 6 bases between. The germline CDR1 and CDR2 sequences are LGHDT and YNNKEL (reference sequence). For the CDR3, the DNA is TGTGCCAGCAGCCAAGATCGCGGCCAAGAGACCCAGTACTTC. This gives the protein CASSQDRGQETQYF.

J is TRBJ2-5 and V is TRBV9; 10 nucleotides line up with TRBD2. The J segment lost 4 bases and the V segment lost 4 bases, leaving 10 bases of the junction unmatched. CDR3 size: 16 residues. From germline, CDR1 is SGDLS and CDR2 YYNGEE. CDR3 protein: CASSLEGTSVGETQYF. The CDR3 DNA sequence: TGTGCCAGCAGCCTAGAAGGGACTAGCGTGGGAGAGACCCAGTACTTC.

V usage is TRBV24-1 and J usage is TRBJ1-6; D might be TRBD1 (6 bases). The CDR3 runs to 19 residues. V dropped 0 bases and J dropped 7 bases, with 21 bases sitting between them. Germline V CDR1 and CDR2: KGHDR, SFDVKD. CDR3 amino acids: CATSDLRGPNRVWNSPLHF. DNA for the CDR3: TGTGCCACCAGTGATTTGCGCGGTCCCAACAGGGTGTGGAATTCACCCCTCCACTTT.

Note on this clonotype: This CDR3 is missing its conserved last phenylalanine or tryptophan, likely due to a read error. The chain has TRBV7-3 and TRBJ2-7, with unresolved D. Trimming removed 5 bases from V and 1 base from J, with 6 bases in between. Germline assignment: CDR1 SGHTA and CDR2 FQGTGA. CDR3 length equals 12 residues. DNA of the CDR3: TGTGCCAGCAGCGCTGGGTCCTACGAGCAGTACTCC. Protein sequence: CASSAGSYEQYS.

This clonotype turned up a few times. This chain uses TRBV27 with TRBJ2-5; maybe TRBD1 (5 bases). The CDR3 length is 15 residues. V was cut by 6 bases and J by 5 bases, with 19 bases left in between. Per the germline V gene, CDR1 is MNHEY and CDR2 is SMNVEV (reference sequence). CDR3 amino acids: CASRNSGLLLETQYF. The CDR3 coding sequence is TGTGCCAGCAGAAATTCAGGGTTACTTCTGGAGACCCAGTACTTC.

V gene TRBV15 combines with J gene TRBJ1-3; TRBD1 is a possible D gene (5 bases). The CDR3 contains 13 residues. Germline V CDR1 and CDR2: LNHNV, YYDKDF (reference sequence). Trimming left V 6 bases short and J 7 bases short, with 13 bases between. Written as DNA, the CDR3 is TGTGCCACCAGTGGAGGGGTCCGGAACACCATATATTTT. This gives the protein CATSGGVRNTIYF. The whole variable domain, filled in from reference TRBV15 and TRBJ1-3, reads DAMVIQNPRYQVTQFGKPVTLSCSQTLNHNVMYWYQQKSSQAPKLLFHYYDKDFNNEADTPDNFQSRRPNTSFCFLDIRSPGLGDTAMYLCATSGGVRNTIYFGEGSWLTVV.

This clonotype was seen a handful of times. V usage is TRBV7-9 and J usage is TRBJ2-1; D may be TRBD1 or TRBD2 (6 bases each). The germline CDR1 and CDR2 sequences are SEHNR and FQNEAQ (reference sequence). Trimming removed 1 base at V and 4 bases at J, with 23 bases between. This CDR3 comprises 19 residues. The CDR3 spells CASSLGRQGTLFRYNEQFF. Written as DNA, the CDR3 is TGTGCCAGCAGCTTAGGACGGCAGGGGACTCTATTTAGATACAATGAGCAGTTCTTC.

This clonotype was counted only a few times. The rearrangement uses TRBV20-1 and TRBJ2-7, with TRBD2 matching 11 bases. V was pared by 6 bases and J by 0 bases, with 10 bases of the junction left unmatched. The CDR3 spans 16 residues. From germline, CDR1 is DFQATT and CDR2 SNEGSKA (reference sequence). The chain's CDR3 is CSALGTSGDLSYEQYF. In nucleotides, the CDR3 is TGCAGTGCCCTCGGGACTAGCGGAGACCTCTCCTACGAGCAGTACTTC.

This clonotype was seen more than once but under ten times. The chain recombines TRBV15 with TRBJ1-2, with TRBD1 matching over 10 bases. The J segment lost 10 bases and the V segment lost 0 bases, leaving 8 bases of the junction unmatched. From germline, CDR1 is LNHNV and CDR2 YYDKDF (reference sequence). This CDR3 has 15 amino acids. In DNA, the CDR3 is TGTGCCACCAGCAGAGAACTGGCGGGACAGGGGTCCTACACCTTC. Translation gives CATSRELAGQGSYTF.

This clonotype was observed a handful of times. The J gene is TRBJ2-3, the V gene TRBV11-2, with D uncertain. The CDR3 runs 13 residues. Trimming stripped 3 bases from V and 4 bases from J, with 8 bases between. The germline V gene encodes CDR1 SGHAT and CDR2 FQNNGV. This CDR3 is CASSLELPDTQYF. CDR3 coding DNA: TGTGCCAGCAGCTTGGAGCTCCCAGATACGCAGTATTTT.